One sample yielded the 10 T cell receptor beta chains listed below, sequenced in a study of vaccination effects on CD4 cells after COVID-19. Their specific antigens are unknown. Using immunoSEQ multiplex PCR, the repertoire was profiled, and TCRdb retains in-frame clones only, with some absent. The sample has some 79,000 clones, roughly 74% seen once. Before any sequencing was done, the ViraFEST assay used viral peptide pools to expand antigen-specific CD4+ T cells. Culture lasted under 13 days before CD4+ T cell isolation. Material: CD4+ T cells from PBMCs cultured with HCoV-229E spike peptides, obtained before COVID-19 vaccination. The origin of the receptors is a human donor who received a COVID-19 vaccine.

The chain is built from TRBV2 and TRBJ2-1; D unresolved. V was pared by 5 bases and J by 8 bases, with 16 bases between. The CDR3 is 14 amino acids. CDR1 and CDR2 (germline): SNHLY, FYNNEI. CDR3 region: CASSLVWGTDEQFF. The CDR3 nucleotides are TGTGCCAGCAGTCTAGTGTGGGGTACGGATGAGCAGTTCTTC.

The CDR3 spells CSASKLGQSYGYTF. CDR3 in DNA: TGCAGTGCTAGTAAGTTGGGCCAGTCCTATGGCTACACCTTC. The chain carries TRBV20-1 and TRBJ1-2; no definite D call. With 3 bases removed from V and 4 bases from J, the gap between germline ends came to 15 bases. This CDR3 comprises 14 residues. The germline V gene has CDR1 DFQATT and CDR2 SNEGSKA (reference sequence).

The CDR3 loop reads CASSVQGATNEKLFF. The DNA for the CDR3 is TGTGCCAGCAGCGTACAGGGGGCAACTAATGAAAAACTGTTTTTT. The chain carries TRBV2 and TRBJ1-4; 8 positions match TRBD1. CDR1 SNHLY and CDR2 FYNNEI come from the germline V gene. The CDR3 totals 15 residues. V lost 6 bases, J lost 0 bases, and 3 bases stayed unmatched. The whole variable domain, filled in from reference TRBV2 and TRBJ1-4, reads EPEVTQTPSHQVTQMGQEVILRCVPISNHLYFYWYRQILGQKVEFLVSFYNNEISEKSEIFDDQFSVERPDGSNFTLKIRSTKLEDSAMYFCASSVQGATNEKLFFGSGTQLSVL.

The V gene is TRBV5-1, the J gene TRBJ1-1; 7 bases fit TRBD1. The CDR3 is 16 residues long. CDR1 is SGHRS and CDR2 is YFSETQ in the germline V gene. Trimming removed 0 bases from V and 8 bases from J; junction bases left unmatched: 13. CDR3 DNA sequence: TGCGCCAGCAGCTTGGAGAAGGCAGGGGGTTGGAAAGAAGCTTTCTTT. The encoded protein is CASSLEKAGGWKEAFF.

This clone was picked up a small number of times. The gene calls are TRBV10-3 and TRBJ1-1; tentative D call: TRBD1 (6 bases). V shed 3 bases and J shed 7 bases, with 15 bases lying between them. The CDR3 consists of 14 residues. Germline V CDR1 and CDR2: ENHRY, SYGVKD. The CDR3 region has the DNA TGTGCCATCAGTGAAGGGGGATCAGACGTTGAAGCTTTCTTT. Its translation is CAISEGGSDVEAFF.

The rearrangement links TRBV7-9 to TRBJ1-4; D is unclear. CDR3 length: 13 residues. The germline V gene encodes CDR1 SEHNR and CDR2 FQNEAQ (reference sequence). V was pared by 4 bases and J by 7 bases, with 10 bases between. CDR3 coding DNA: TGTGCCAGCAGCTGGAAGGAGGCTGAAAAACTGTTTTTT. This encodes CASSWKEAEKLFF.

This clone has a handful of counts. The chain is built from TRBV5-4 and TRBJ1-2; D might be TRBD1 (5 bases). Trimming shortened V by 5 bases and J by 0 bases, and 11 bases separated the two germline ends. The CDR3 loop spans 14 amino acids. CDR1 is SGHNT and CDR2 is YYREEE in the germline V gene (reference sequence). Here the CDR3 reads CASRQGEANYGYTF. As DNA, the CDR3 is TGTGCCAGCAGGCAGGGCGAAGCTAACTATGGCTACACCTTC.

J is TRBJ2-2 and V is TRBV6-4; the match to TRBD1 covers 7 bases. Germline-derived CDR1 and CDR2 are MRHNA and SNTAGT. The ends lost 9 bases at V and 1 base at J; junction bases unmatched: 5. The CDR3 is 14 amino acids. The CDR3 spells CASTGTVNTGELFF. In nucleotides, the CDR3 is TGTGCCAGTACCGGGACAGTGAACACCGGGGAGCTGTTTTTT.

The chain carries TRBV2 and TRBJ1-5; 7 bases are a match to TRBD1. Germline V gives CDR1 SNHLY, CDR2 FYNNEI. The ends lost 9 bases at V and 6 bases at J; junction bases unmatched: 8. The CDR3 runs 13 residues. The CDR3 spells CASQTGVFQPQHF. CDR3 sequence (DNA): TGTGCCAGTCAAACAGGGGTCTTTCAGCCCCAGCATTTT.

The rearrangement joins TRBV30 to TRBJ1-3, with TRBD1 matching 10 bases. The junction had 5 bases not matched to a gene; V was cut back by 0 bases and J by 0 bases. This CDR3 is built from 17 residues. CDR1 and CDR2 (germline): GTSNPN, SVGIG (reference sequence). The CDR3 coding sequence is TGTGCCTGGAGTGTCCGGCGGACAGGGGGCTCTGGAAACACCATATATTTT. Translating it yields CAWSVRRTGGSGNTIYF.